The clone carrying this T cell receptor (beta chain) showed up just a few times. Its antigen is currently unknown. The read terminates 3 residues before the CDR3 end, so the remaining end is supplied by the germline J gene. Aged about 9 to 64 years, CVID subjects averaged roughly 39 years old. Most patients and controls had Caucasian heritage. CVID subjects were neither ill nor on immunomodulatory or immunosuppressive medication at sampling. Only in-frame clones appear in the TCRdb table, and some are missing; sequencing was by immunoSEQ multiplex PCR. Reported are about 19,000 clones, none seen only once; the ten largest carry around 25%. The sample originates from a study of T cell clonality in common variable immunodeficiency. The germline gives CDR1 SEHNR, CDR2 FQNEAQ (reference sequence). The CDR3 is 14 residues long. V was clipped by 8 bases and J by 1 base; unmatched bases: 5. Findings of the study overall: Fewer deletions and N-nucleotide insertions were reportedly seen in common variable immunodeficiency TCR beta sequences.

The chain uses TRBV7-9 and TRBJ2-3; 8 positions match TRBD2. This TCR came from a human donor with common variable immunodeficiency. The sequencing sample was made of peripheral blood mononuclear cells. The CDR3: CASLRRGGTDTQYF. The sequenced CDR3 bases are TGTGCCAGCTTAAGGCGGGGGGGCACAGATACG. The full variable domain, rest sourced from reference TRBV7-9 and TRBJ2-3, is DTGVSQNPRHKITKRGQNVTFRCDPISEHNRLYWYRQTLGQGPEFLTYFQNEAQLEKSRLLSDRFSAERPKGSFSTLEIQRTEQGDSAMYLCASLRRGGTDTQYFGPGTRLTVL.